One and the same sample provided the 24 T cell receptor beta chains below, sequenced in a study of CD8+ T cells in alopecia areata. Extraction and reverse transcription of RNA yielded cDNA as the sequencing template. TCRdb keeps only in-frame clones here, not all; method: immunoSEQ multiplex PCR. Among about 150,000 clones listed, over 45% were seen once. Sequencing was performed on CD4+ T cells sorted from blood. All receptors come from a human donor with alopecia areata.

This clone was recorded a few times. The chain links TRBV5-6 to TRBJ2-5; 9 bases fit TRBD2. Germline CDR1 SGHDT, CDR2 YYEEEE. The CDR3 totals 16 residues. V was clipped by 4 bases and J by 4 bases; unmatched bases: 11. CDR3 sequence reads: CASSGIAGADGETQYF. The CDR3 coding sequence is TGTGCCAGCAGCGGAATAGCGGGAGCTGACGGAGAGACCCAGTACTTC. Full variable domain (rest looked up from reference TRBV5-6 and TRBJ2-5): DAGVTQSPTHLIKTRGQQVTLRCSPKSGHDTVSWYQQALGQGPQFIFQYYEEEERQRGNFPDRFSGHQFPNYSSELNVNALLLGDSALYLCASSGIAGADGETQYFGPGTRLLVL.

This clone turned up a few times. As DNA, the CDR3 is TGTGCCAGCAACGGGGGACTAGCGGGAGTAAGTGAGCAGTTCTTC. Translated: CASNGGLAGVSEQFF. J is TRBJ2-1 and V is TRBV6-5; 14 bases line up with TRBD2. V was pared by 7 bases and J by 9 bases, with 8 bases of the junction left unmatched. The CDR3 contains 15 residues. Germline values: CDR1 MNHEY, CDR2 SVGAGI.

The chain recombines TRBV4-1 with TRBJ1-2, with unresolved D. This CDR3 has 14 amino acids. V was shortened by 1 base and J by 2 bases, with 8 bases between the two germline ends. Germline V lookup: CDR1 MGHRA, CDR2 YSYEKL. Written as DNA, the CDR3 is TGCGCCAGCAGCCAAGGGCCGGCCAACTATGGCTACACCTTC. Residues: CASSQGPANYGYTF.

This chain joins TRBV2 and TRBJ2-1; 9 bases align to TRBD2. Per germline, CDR1 SNHLY and CDR2 FYNNEI. CDR3 length equals 15 residues. The V and J ends lost 8 bases and 12 bases, in that order; junction bases with no gene match: 17. The CDR3 DNA sequence: TGTGCCAGCCGCTCCGGGACTAGCTACACACCGGGGCAGTTCTTC. Protein product: CASRSGTSYTPGQFF.

This clone came up a few times. The same CDR3 arises from other DNA sequences in this sample as well. The chain couples TRBV5-1 to TRBJ2-2; D is possibly TRBD1 or TRBD2 (5 bases each). Germline V gene lookup returns CDR1 SGHRS and CDR2 YFSETQ. This CDR3 is 12 amino acids long. With 4 bases removed from V and 6 bases from J, the gap between germline ends came to 7 bases. In DNA, the CDR3 is TGCGCCAGCAGCCTGGGGGCCGGGGAGCTGTTTTTT. This sequence encodes CASSLGAGELFF.

This clone turned up a few times. This chain links TRBV29-1 with TRBJ2-3; D not resolved. Trimming took 4 bases from V and 2 from J, leaving 13 bases between them. The CDR3 sequence is 14 residues long. The germline V gene has CDR1 SQVTM and CDR2 ANQGSEA. DNA of the CDR3: TGCAGCGTTGGGACCGCTACCCCCACAGATACGCAGTATTTT. It yields the protein CSVGTATPTDTQYF.

This chain joins TRBV29-1 and TRBJ2-2; D not resolved. Germline CDR1 reads SQVTM; CDR2 reads ANQGSEA. V gave up 0 bases and J gave up 5 bases, with 10 bases separating them. There are 14 residues in the CDR3. CDR3 coding DNA: TGCAGCGTTGAAGATGGGCCGCTAACCGGGGAGCTGTTTTTT. Translating it yields CSVEDGPLTGELFF.

This clone came up a few times. CDR3 sequence reads: CSADSAETQYF. The CDR3 DNA sequence: TGCAGTGCTGATAGTGCGGAGACCCAGTACTTC. V and J are TRBV20-1 and TRBJ2-5; D call uncertain. The CDR3 has 11 amino acids. V lost 5 bases to trimming and J lost 5 bases, with 9 bases between them. CDR1 is DFQATT, CDR2 SNEGSKA, per germline (reference sequence).

The chain recombines TRBV6-5 with TRBJ2-3; 7 bases agree with TRBD1. The V and J ends lost 5 bases and 6 bases, in that order; junction bases with no gene match: 2. This CDR3 comprises 12 residues. Germline V gives CDR1 MNHEY, CDR2 SVGAGI. DNA for the CDR3: TGTGCCAGCAGTGAACAGGGGGATACGCAGTATTTT. Residues: CASSEQGDTQYF.

This clone showed up just a few times. This chain uses TRBV27 with TRBJ1-2; D unclear. Trimming shortened V by 2 bases and J by 6 bases, and 7 bases separated the two germline ends. From germline, CDR1 is MNHEY and CDR2 SMNVEV (reference sequence). The length of the CDR3 is 12 residues. CDR3 protein: CASSLAGDGYTF. The CDR3, as DNA: TGTGCCAGCAGTTTAGCCGGGGATGGCTACACCTTC.

This clone came up many times. This chain joins TRBV19 and TRBJ1-1; D is uncertain. Trimming took 6 bases from V and 1 from J, leaving 15 bases between them. This CDR3 comprises 15 residues. Germline CDR1 and CDR2: LNHDA and SQIVND (reference sequence). The DNA for the CDR3 is TGTGCCAGTAGCCCTAGAAGGCCCCCGAACACTGAAGCTTTCTTT. Protein product: CASSPRRPPNTEAFF.

This clone was seen a handful of times. The chain combines TRBV29-1 with TRBJ2-3, with D maybe TRBD2 (6 bases). The CDR3 runs to 13 residues. The germline V and J ends were trimmed by 8 bases and 0 bases, with 12 bases remaining between them. Germline assignment: CDR1 SQVTM and CDR2 ANQGSEA. CDR3 sequence (DNA): TGCAGCATAGGGACTCCTAGCACAGATACGCAGTATTTT. Its translation is CSIGTPSTDTQYF.

This clone occurred a few times. V and J are TRBV2 and TRBJ2-3, with TRBD1 matching over 7 bases. CDR1 and CDR2 from the germline V gene are SNHLY and FYNNEI. The CDR3 covers 15 residues. The J segment lost 1 base and the V segment lost 6 bases, leaving 7 bases of the junction unmatched. The CDR3: CASSGDRARTDTQYF. The CDR3 DNA reads TGTGCCAGCAGCGGAGACAGGGCCCGCACAGATACGCAGTATTTT.

V gene TRBV18 combines with J gene TRBJ2-5; tentatively, D is TRBD2 (5 bases). CDR3 length: 12 residues. CDR1 KGHSH and CDR2 LQKENI come from the germline V gene. V was shortened by 2 bases and J by 6 bases, with 7 bases between the two germline ends. The CDR3 DNA reads as TGTGCCAGCTCACCAACGGGAAAGACCCAGTACTTC. This gives the protein CASSPTGKTQYF.

The V and J genes are TRBV2 and TRBJ2-3; D ambiguous. CDR3 length equals 13 residues. Germline CDR1 and CDR2: SNHLY and FYNNEI. V was cut by 7 bases and J by 1 base, with 9 bases left in between. The CDR3 bases are TGTGCCAGCAAGAAGGACGGCACAGATACGCAGTATTTT. Translated: CASKKDGTDTQYF. The complete variable domain, with remaining parts taken from reference TRBV2 and TRBJ2-3, reads EPEVTQTPSHQVTQMGQEVILRCVPISNHLYFYWYRQILGQKVEFLVSFYNNEISEKSEIFDDQFSVERPDGSNFTLKIRSTKLEDSAMYFCASKKDGTDTQYFGPGTRLTVL.

This chain's CDR3 is CSVAGLAGSTDTQYF. The DNA of the CDR3 is TGCAGCGTAGCAGGACTAGCGGGATCCACAGATACGCAGTATTTT. The V and J genes are TRBV29-1 and TRBJ2-3, with 12 nucleotides matching TRBD2. There are 15 residues in the CDR3. Germline V gene data show CDR1 as SQVTM and CDR2 as ANQGSEA. Unmatched junction bases numbered 6, after V lost 6 bases and J lost 2 bases.

The V and J genes are TRBV18 and TRBJ2-7, with unresolved D. Germline V gives CDR1 KGHSH, CDR2 LQKENI. The V end lost 1 base, the J end lost 2 bases, and 9 bases lay between the germline ends. This CDR3 has 14 amino acids. The CDR3 DNA reads as TGTGCCAGCTCACCACGTTGGCTAACCTACGAGCAGTACTTC. It codes for CASSPRWLTYEQYF.

This sequence joins TRBV19 and TRBJ2-2, with a possible D match to TRBD1 (6 bases). Germline loops: CDR1 LNHDA, CDR2 SQIVND (reference sequence). The CDR3 contains 15 residues. V was clipped by 8 bases and J by 0 bases, with 13 bases between them. The CDR3 DNA is TGTGCCAGTCTCGGACAGACCGCGAACACCGGGGAGCTGTTTTTT. Translation gives CASLGQTANTGELFF.

This chain joins TRBV4-1 and TRBJ2-3; D remains ambiguous. Germline V CDR1 and CDR2: MGHRA, YSYEKL. This CDR3 region has 15 residues. Between the trimmed V and J ends, which lost 2 bases and 0 bases, there was a span of 9 bases. DNA for the CDR3: TGCGCCAGCAGCCAATCCGGGCCCAGCACAGATACGCAGTATTTT. It is translated as CASSQSGPSTDTQYF.

The rearrangement joins TRBV7-8 to TRBJ2-5; D is possibly TRBD1 (5 bases). The CDR3 is 16 amino acids. CDR1 SGHVS and CDR2 FQNEAQ come from the germline V gene. V lost 5 bases to trimming and J lost 0 bases, with 16 bases between them. The CDR3 DNA reads as TGTGCCAGCAGCCCCCGGACACGGGCGTACCAAGAGACCCAGTACTTC. The encoded protein is CASSPRTRAYQETQYF.

The chain uses TRBV7-6 and TRBJ2-2; D may be TRBD2 (6 bases). The CDR3 consists of 15 residues. The germline V and J ends were trimmed by 5 bases and 7 bases, with 17 bases remaining between them. Germline V gives CDR1 SGHVS, CDR2 FNYEAQ. The CDR3 spells CASSKRTNQVGELFF. Written as DNA, the CDR3 is TGTGCCAGCAGCAAAAGGACTAACCAAGTCGGGGAGCTGTTTTTT.

The rearrangement links TRBV6-5 to TRBJ1-2; TRBD1 matches at 8 bases. V shed 11 bases, J shed 2 bases, and the junction held 7 bases outside the gene matches. Germline-derived CDR1 and CDR2 are MNHEY and SVGAGI. The CDR3 totals 13 residues. The CDR3 protein is CAAAGTGNYGYTF. CDR3 DNA sequence: TGTGCCGCCGCCGGGACAGGCAACTATGGCTACACCTTC.

This chain links TRBV29-1 with TRBJ2-3; 8 nucleotides line up with TRBD1. Germline CDR1 reads SQVTM; CDR2 reads ANQGSEA. The CDR3 contains 15 residues. V trimming: 7 bases; J trimming: 2 bases; junction bases outside the gene matches: 11. CDR3 nucleotide sequence: TGCAGCGCCCGCAAGACAGGGGTTAACACAGATACGCAGTATTTT. The encoded protein is CSARKTGVNTDTQYF.

This clone was counted a few times. The CDR3 DNA sequence: TGTGCCAGCAGTTACAAGGGGGGGTACACTGAAGCTTTCTTT. Translated, it gives CASSYKGGYTEAFF. This chain links TRBV6-6 with TRBJ1-1; D might be TRBD1 (6 bases). The CDR3 length is 14 residues. Trimming removed 2 bases at V and 3 bases at J, with 10 bases between. Germline assignment: CDR1 MNHNY and CDR2 SVGAGI (reference sequence).